A single sample is the source of the 30 T cell receptor beta chains below, sequenced in a study of shared clonotypes between healthy human individuals. In the naive CD8 group, cells lacked CD45RO and were positively selected for CCR7, so terminally differentiated effector memory CD45RA+ cells were left out. Clones were read by immunoSEQ multiplex PCR, and TCRdb kept only the in-frame ones, dropping some. The sample lists about 2 million clones; about 94% were seen once. Sequencing was done on a sample of naive CD8+ T cells sorted from blood. These receptors were taken from a man aged 18 to 35 in good health.

This chain connects TRBV4-1 to TRBJ2-6; the D is unclear. Germline lookup yields CDR1 MGHRA and CDR2 YSYEKL. The CDR3 is made up of 13 amino acids. V was clipped by 1 base and J by 9 bases, with 7 bases between them. The CDR3 DNA follows: TGCGCCAGCAGCCAAGCTGGAGACAACGTCCTGACTTTC. It codes for CASSQAGDNVLTF.

This clone appeared once. The chain links TRBV7-9 to TRBJ2-5; D remains ambiguous. The length of the CDR3 is 14 residues. V dropped 5 bases and J dropped 2 bases, with 12 bases sitting between them. The germline CDR1 and CDR2 sequences are SEHNR and FQNEAQ (reference sequence). Here the CDR3 reads CASSQAGGQETQYF. Written as DNA, the CDR3 is TGTGCCAGCAGCCAAGCCGGTGGACAAGAGACCCAGTACTTC.

The chain carries TRBV27 and TRBJ1-2; D not resolved. CDR3 length: 14 amino acids. V was clipped by 3 bases and J by 7 bases, with 15 bases between them. In germline, CDR1 is MNHEY, CDR2 SMNVEV (reference sequence). The CDR3 reads CASSFGLGLGGYTF. In nucleotides, the CDR3 is TGTGCCAGCAGTTTCGGCCTAGGGTTGGGTGGCTACACCTTC.

The chain uses TRBV6-9 and TRBJ1-3, with D possibly TRBD1 on 6 matching bases. Per germline, CDR1 MNHGY and CDR2 SVAAGI. The germline V and J ends were trimmed by 9 bases and 4 bases, with 16 bases remaining between them. The CDR3 totals 14 residues. The chain's CDR3 is CARTIRGHGNTIYF. The CDR3 coding sequence is TGTGCCAGAACTATCCGGGGGCACGGAAACACCATATATTTT.

The chain carries TRBV7-6 and TRBJ2-7; D is possibly TRBD1 (7 bases). V lost 3 bases, J lost 5 bases, and 11 bases lay in between. This CDR3 comprises 13 residues. The germline V gene has CDR1 SGHVS and CDR2 FNYEAQ. CDR3 in amino acids: CASSFDREDEQYF. The CDR3 nucleotides are TGTGCCAGCAGCTTTGACAGGGAGGACGAGCAGTACTTC.

The rearrangement uses TRBV25-1 and TRBJ1-1; D ambiguous. Germline loops: CDR1 MGHDK, CDR2 SYGVNS. The CDR3 runs to 14 residues. Trimming cost V 4 bases and J 1 base, with 10 bases left between them. In nucleotides, the CDR3 is TGTGCCAGCAGTGCCCCGGGGTGGAACACTGAAGCTTTCTTT. Translating gives CASSAPGWNTEAFF.

This chain connects TRBV27 to TRBJ2-3; D perhaps matches TRBD1 (6 bases). Germline CDR1 is MNHEY and CDR2 is SMNVEV (reference sequence). V lost 11 bases and J 7 bases, leaving 10 bases between the germline ends. This CDR3 has 10 residues. CDR3 protein: CAAGDNTQYF. In nucleotides, the CDR3 is TGTGCCGCAGGGGATAATACGCAGTATTTT.

The chain is built from TRBV12-5 and TRBJ2-2; tentatively, D is TRBD1 (5 bases). This CDR3 region has 14 residues. With 2 bases removed from V and 1 base from J, the gap between germline ends came to 5 bases. From germline, CDR1 is LGHNT and CDR2 FRNRAP. The CDR3 region has the DNA TGTGCTAGTGGTTTGACAGGGAACACCGGGGAGCTGTTTTTT. Its protein is CASGLTGNTGELFF. Together with reference TRBV12-5 and TRBJ2-2, the CDR3 gives the full variable domain: DARVTQTPRHKVTEMGQEVTMRCQPILGHNTVFWYRQTMMQGLELLAYFRNRAPLDDSGMPKDRFSAEMPDATLATLKIQPSEPRDSAVYFCASGLTGNTGELFFGEGSRLTVL.

The chain links TRBV5-1 to TRBJ2-2; perhaps TRBD2 as D (6 bases). V shed 0 bases and J shed 6 bases, with 12 bases lying between them. The CDR3 has 15 amino acids. The germline gives CDR1 SGHRS, CDR2 YFSETQ. The CDR3 region is CASSLGPGTPGELFF. DNA of the CDR3: TGCGCCAGCAGCTTGGGACCAGGGACTCCCGGGGAGCTGTTTTTT.

Details on this clone: The same CDR3 also results from other DNA sequences found in this sample. V gene TRBV5-6 combines with J gene TRBJ2-7; 11 nucleotides match TRBD1. Germline V gene data show CDR1 as SGHDT and CDR2 as YYEEEE. V lost 3 bases and J lost 3; bases outside the gene matches: 2. This CDR3 is built from 14 residues. The CDR3 protein is CASSWGTGGYEQYF. The CDR3, as DNA: TGTGCCAGCAGCTGGGGGACAGGGGGCTACGAGCAGTACTTC.

V and J are TRBV4-1 and TRBJ2-7; 8 nucleotides match TRBD1. With 1 base clipped from V and 6 bases from J, the junction kept 8 bases outside the gene matches. The CDR3 length is 15 residues. Germline values: CDR1 MGHRA, CDR2 YSYEKL. The DNA for the CDR3 is TGCGCCAGCAGCCAAGGCACAGGGGGTGGTACCGAGCAGTACTTC. Encoded protein: CASSQGTGGGTEQYF.

V usage is TRBV4-1 and J usage is TRBJ2-7; TRBD2 aligns across 7 bases. Looked up from germline, CDR1 is MGHRA and CDR2 is YSYEKL. The V and J ends lost 3 bases and 3 bases, in that order; junction bases with no gene match: 2. The length of the CDR3 is 13 residues. As DNA, the CDR3 is TGCGCCAGCAGCCATAGGGACTACTACGAGCAGTACTTC. It encodes CASSHRDYYEQYF.

On this clone itself: The identical CDR3 is also encoded by other nucleotide sequences in the sample. The chain carries TRBV10-2 and TRBJ2-1, with D unresolved. CDR3 size: 12 residues. Germline CDR1 and CDR2: WSHSY and SAAADI. Between the trimmed V and J ends, which lost 3 bases and 3 bases, there was a span of 3 bases. CDR3 residues: CASSDDYNEQFF. DNA of the CDR3: TGCGCCAGCAGTGATGACTACAATGAGCAGTTCTTC.

This rearrangement joins TRBV7-8 to TRBJ2-7; D unresolved. Germline V gives CDR1 SGHVS, CDR2 FQNEAQ. V lost 1 base and J 3 bases, leaving 10 bases between the germline ends. The CDR3 extends over 14 amino acids. CDR3 sequence reads: CASSLGQPNYEQYF. The CDR3 DNA is TGTGCCAGCAGCTTAGGGCAGCCTAACTACGAGCAGTACTTC. The whole variable domain, remainder taken from reference TRBV7-8 and TRBJ2-7, is GAGVSQSPRYKVAKRGQDVALRCDPISGHVSLFWYQQALGQGPEFLTYFQNEAQLDKSGLPSDRFFAERPEGSVSTLKIQRTQQEDSAVYLCASSLGQPNYEQYFGPGTRLTVT.

The chain's CDR3 is CASSPQGTGANYGYTF. Written as DNA, the CDR3 is TGTGCCAGCAGCCCTCAGGGGACAGGAGCTAACTATGGCTACACCTTC. The rearrangement uses TRBV7-9 and TRBJ1-2; 8 positions match TRBD1. The CDR3 loop spans 16 amino acids. Germline V gene lookup returns CDR1 SEHNR and CDR2 FQNEAQ (reference sequence). Trimming took 5 bases from V and 0 from J; bases not matched to a gene: 8.

The sample holds one count of this clone. V usage is TRBV28 and J usage is TRBJ2-3; TRBD2 might be the D (6 bases). This CDR3 has 15 residues. Between the trimmed V and J ends, which lost 3 bases and 0 bases, there was a span of 10 bases. The germline V gene encodes CDR1 MDHEN and CDR2 SYDVKM. CDR3 nucleotides: TGTGCCAGCAGTTTTTCCCGGGAGAGCACAGATACGCAGTATTTT. It yields the protein CASSFSRESTDTQYF.

CDR3 sequence reads: CASSGGTTYEQYF. CDR3 nucleotides: TGTGCCAGCAGCGGGGGTACGACCTACGAGCAGTACTTC. The chain links TRBV7-9 to TRBJ2-7, with D perhaps assigned TRBD1 or TRBD2 (5 bases each). V was shortened by 5 bases and J by 2 bases, with 10 bases between the two germline ends. The CDR3 totals 13 residues. Germline values: CDR1 SEHNR, CDR2 FQNEAQ (reference sequence).

The rearrangement links TRBV27 to TRBJ2-7, with D possibly TRBD1 on 5 matching bases. CDR1 and CDR2 (germline): MNHEY, SMNVEV (reference sequence). Trimming shortened V by 2 bases and J by 2 bases, and 10 bases separated the two germline ends. The CDR3 covers 14 residues. Written as DNA, the CDR3 is TGTGCCAGCAGTTTACTTGGACACACCTACGAGCAGTACTTC. This sequence encodes CASSLLGHTYEQYF.

V and J are TRBV7-9 and TRBJ2-1, with 8 bases identical to TRBD2. This CDR3 contains 19 residues. In germline, CDR1 is SEHNR, CDR2 FQNEAQ (reference sequence). The ends lost 2 bases at V and 0 bases at J; junction bases unmatched: 12. The CDR3: CASSLSVAGGSSSYNEQFF. The CDR3 DNA reads TGTGCCAGCAGCTTATCGGTGGCGGGAGGCTCCAGCTCCTACAATGAGCAGTTCTTC.

V and J are TRBV4-1 and TRBJ2-7; D is ambiguous. The CDR3 extends over 16 amino acids. Germline CDR1 MGHRA, CDR2 YSYEKL. Trimming removed 0 bases from V and 3 bases from J, with 15 bases in between. The CDR3 loop reads CASSQEKVPTYYEQYF. CDR3 nucleotides: TGCGCCAGCAGCCAAGAAAAGGTCCCCACCTACTACGAGCAGTACTTC.

This chain links TRBV4-1 with TRBJ2-1; 10 nucleotides match TRBD2. J was trimmed by 6 bases and V by 2 bases; bases with no gene match: 7. This CDR3 spans 16 amino acids. The germline gives CDR1 MGHRA, CDR2 YSYEKL. The CDR3 loop is CASSQISGGALNEQFF. CDR3 coding DNA: TGCGCCAGCAGCCAAATCAGCGGGGGGGCACTCAATGAGCAGTTCTTC.

V usage is TRBV25-1 and J usage is TRBJ2-4; D not certain. Trimming stripped 7 bases from V and 0 bases from J, with 10 bases between. This CDR3 spans 14 amino acids. CDR1 is MGHDK and CDR2 is SYGVNS in the germline V gene. CDR3 sequence reads: CASKAGVAKNIQYF. CDR3 sequence (DNA): TGTGCCAGCAAGGCAGGAGTAGCCAAAAACATTCAGTACTTC.

This chain links TRBV27 with TRBJ1-2; D unresolved. V lost 5 bases and J 8 bases, leaving 21 bases between the germline ends. Germline assignment: CDR1 MNHEY and CDR2 SMNVEV (reference sequence). This CDR3 region has 15 residues. DNA of the CDR3: TGTGCCAGCAGTCCCGGGTCCTTTATCCCCTGGGGCTACACCTTC. This translates into CASSPGSFIPWGYTF.

The V gene is TRBV7-2, the J gene TRBJ2-1; D gene ambiguous. Germline V lookup: CDR1 SGHTA, CDR2 FQGNSA. V was pared by 0 bases and J by 4 bases, with 13 bases between. The CDR3 is 16 residues long. CDR3 residues: CASSLAPVMGYNEQFF. Written as DNA, the CDR3 is TGTGCCAGCAGCTTAGCCCCCGTTATGGGGTACAATGAGCAGTTCTTC.

The chain is built from TRBV7-8 and TRBJ2-1; possible D gene TRBD1, 5 bases. Germline-derived CDR1 and CDR2 are SGHVS and FQNEAQ. The CDR3 contains 15 residues. The germline V and J ends were trimmed by 7 bases and 5 bases, with 18 bases remaining between them. The CDR3 sequence is CASTHPIDSDNEQFF. CDR3 DNA: TGTGCCAGCACCCACCCTATCGACAGCGACAATGAGCAGTTCTTC.

Only a few counts were recorded for this clone. The identical CDR3 is also encoded by other nucleotide sequences in the sample. The chain couples TRBV30 to TRBJ1-1; weak D call: TRBD1 (5 bases). Germline loops: CDR1 GTSNPN, CDR2 SVGIG (reference sequence). The CDR3 contains 13 residues. Trimming shortened V by 3 bases and J by 1 base, and 9 bases separated the two germline ends. DNA for the CDR3: TGTGCCTGGAGCGGGGGAGGGAACACTGAAGCTTTCTTT. It codes for CAWSGGGNTEAFF.

This clone was recorded only once. The rearrangement links TRBV5-1 to TRBJ1-1; D unresolved. CDR1 and CDR2 from the germline V gene are SGHRS and YFSETQ. This CDR3 is 12 amino acids long. V gave up 3 bases and J gave up 3 bases, with 6 bases separating them. The CDR3: CASSSEHTEAFF. CDR3 DNA: TGCGCCAGCAGCTCGGAACACACTGAAGCTTTCTTT.

To note about this clone: This specimen includes other DNA sequences encoding the same CDR3. The chain's CDR3 is CASSLDRANTGELFF. DNA of the CDR3: TGTGCCAGCAGCTTAGATCGAGCGAACACCGGGGAGCTGTTTTTT. The J gene is TRBJ2-2, the V gene TRBV11-3; unclear D gene. The CDR3 sequence is 15 residues long. V shed 0 bases and J shed 0 bases, with 5 bases lying between them. CDR1 and CDR2 (germline): SGHNT, YENEEA.

This chain uses TRBV4-2 with TRBJ2-3; 8 positions agree with TRBD2. The CDR3 loop spans 15 amino acids. Germline-derived CDR1 and CDR2 are LGHNA and YNFKEQ. J gave up 4 bases and V 4 bases, and 7 bases lay outside the gene matches. In nucleotides, the CDR3 is TGTGCCAGCAGCCCCTCGGGGGGGGCCCCAGATACGCAGTATTTT. This encodes CASSPSGGAPDTQYF.

The V call is TRBV28, the J call TRBJ2-7, with D perhaps being TRBD1 or TRBD2 (5 bases each). Germline loops: CDR1 MDHEN, CDR2 SYDVKM. This CDR3 is 15 amino acids long. Trimming took 9 bases from V and 3 from J, leaving 21 bases between them. CDR3 sequence: CASANPGTAFYEQYF. The CDR3 nucleotides are TGTGCCAGTGCAAACCCCGGGACGGCCTTCTACGAGCAGTACTTC.